The clone carrying this TCR beta chain was seen only a few times. Donors had no recently reported acute infections or vaccinations and were HIV-negative. The authors divided CD4+ cells into CD45RA+ naive and CD45RA-negative memory subsets. These data come from a study of shared clonotypes between healthy human individuals. Original processing notes: Junction-only sequences without quality scores were provided by ImmunoSEQ, so filtering was different. TCRdb keeps only in-frame clones here, not all; method: immunoSEQ multiplex PCR. Clone size and the V and J calls come from that table; the DNA yielded D and trimming. Here the sample spans about 730,000 clones, over 55% being singletons. There are 14 residues in the CDR3. CDR1 and CDR2 from the germline V gene are MNHNY and SVGAGI (reference sequence). V was cut by 0 bases and J by 7 bases, with 10 bases left in between.

The specimen sequenced was memory CD4+ T cells sorted from blood. Sample subset: CD45RA-negative fraction. The TCR was taken from a woman aged 30 to 39 in good health. This chain joins TRBV6-6 and TRBJ2-1, with D perhaps TRBD1 (7 bases). The CDR3 coding sequence is TGTGCCAGCAGTTACTCGACAGGGAGGAATGAGCAGTTCTTC. Encoded protein: CASSYSTGRNEQFF.